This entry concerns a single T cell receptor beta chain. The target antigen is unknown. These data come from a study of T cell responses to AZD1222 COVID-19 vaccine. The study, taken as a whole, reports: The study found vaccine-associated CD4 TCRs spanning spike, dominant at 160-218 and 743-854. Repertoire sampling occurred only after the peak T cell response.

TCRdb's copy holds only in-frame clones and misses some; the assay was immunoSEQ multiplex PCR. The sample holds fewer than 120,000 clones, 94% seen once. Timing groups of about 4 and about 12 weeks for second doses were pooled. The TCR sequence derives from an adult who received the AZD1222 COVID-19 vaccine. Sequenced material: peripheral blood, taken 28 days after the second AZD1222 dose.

For the CDR3, the DNA is TGTGCCATCAGTGAGTCGGGCAGGACCCAGTCCTACGAGCAGTACTTC. Translating it yields CAISESGRTQSYEQYF. The chain carries TRBV10-3 and TRBJ2-7, with unresolved D. Germline lookup yields CDR1 ENHRY and CDR2 SYGVKD. Trimming removed 0 bases from V and 1 base from J, with 13 bases in between. The CDR3 contains 16 residues.